These 23 T cell receptor beta chains were all obtained from the same sample, sequenced in a study of blood T cell repertoires in COVID-19. Clones were sequenced by immunoSEQ multiplex PCR, and TCRdb holds only the in-frame ones, with some missing. This sample yields some 110,000 clones, of which about 90% are seen a single time; roughly 8.2% belongs to the top ten. Sequenced material: peripheral blood. The receptors stem from a human donor in a cohort sampled during active COVID-19.

DNA for the CDR3: TGTGCCAGTAGTATTCAACTAGCGGGATTAAAAACCGGGGAGCTGTTTTTT. Its protein is CASSIQLAGLKTGELFF. This sequence joins TRBV19 and TRBJ2-2; 10 bases match TRBD2. V was pared by 3 bases and J by 5 bases, with 9 bases of the junction left unmatched. Germline CDR1 reads LNHDA; CDR2 reads SQIVND (reference sequence). The CDR3 loop spans 17 amino acids.

The chain recombines TRBV11-3 with TRBJ2-4, with 9 nucleotides matching TRBD2. This CDR3 has 16 residues. The V and J ends lost 4 bases and 6 bases, in that order; junction bases with no gene match: 10. CDR1 is SGHNT and CDR2 is YENEEA in the germline V gene. CDR3 DNA: TGTGCCAGCAGCTCGCTCTGGGGCGGGAGGGGAAACATTCAGTACTTC. It codes for CASSSLWGGRGNIQYF.

This chain links TRBV30 with TRBJ1-6; D possibly corresponds to TRBD1 (5 bases). Germline CDR1 reads GTSNPN; CDR2 reads SVGIG (reference sequence). V dropped 0 bases and J dropped 5 bases, with 8 bases sitting between them. The CDR3 contains 14 residues. The CDR3 nucleotides are TGTGCCTGGAGTGTACTACAGGATAATTCACCCCTCCACTTT. Its translation: CAWSVLQDNSPLHF.

This clone has more than one count but fewer than ten. The rearrangement joins TRBV28 to TRBJ1-6, with D tentatively TRBD1 (6 bases). The germline V and J ends were trimmed by 5 bases and 2 bases, with 13 bases remaining between them. The CDR3 has 16 amino acids. Germline CDR1 MDHEN, CDR2 SYDVKM. This chain's CDR3 is CASSLGQLAYNSPLHF. The CDR3, as DNA: TGTGCCAGCAGTCTCGGACAGCTGGCCTATAATTCACCCCTCCACTTT.

The V call is TRBV6-5, the J call TRBJ1-2; D call uncertain. Trimming cost V 8 bases and J 1 base, with 11 bases left between them. CDR1 is MNHEY and CDR2 is SVGAGI in the germline V gene. CDR3 length equals 13 residues. The chain's CDR3 is CASYPGINYGYTF. As DNA, the CDR3 is TGTGCCAGCTACCCAGGAATTAACTATGGCTACACCTTC.

The chain recombines TRBV10-2 with TRBJ2-5; 8 bases agree with TRBD2. This CDR3 has 13 residues. Germline V gives CDR1 WSHSY, CDR2 SAAADI. Trimming removed 7 bases from V and 5 bases from J; junction bases left unmatched: 6. This chain's CDR3 is CASTPAGAETQYF. The CDR3 DNA reads TGCGCCAGCACTCCAGCGGGGGCTGAGACCCAGTACTTC.

The V gene is TRBV3-1 (or the pseudogene TRBV3-2), the J gene TRBJ1-4, with 7 bases lining up with TRBD1. This CDR3 comprises 15 residues. The V segment lost 4 bases and the J segment 5 bases; nucleotides outside the gene matches: 7. From germline, CDR1 is LGHDT and CDR2 YNNKEL (reference sequence). The DNA of the CDR3 is TGTGCCAGCAGCCCGGGGGACAGTAGAAATGAAAAACTGTTTTTT. As protein: CASSPGDSRNEKLFF.

V gene TRBV5-4 combines with J gene TRBJ2-5, with 8 bases that match TRBD1. The germline gives CDR1 SGHNT, CDR2 YYREEE (reference sequence). J was trimmed by 5 bases and V by 0 bases; bases with no gene match: 6. The CDR3 loop spans 15 amino acids. CDR3 sequence (DNA): TGTGCCAGCAGCTTGGATCAGGGGGCGAGTGAGACCCAGTACTTC. As protein: CASSLDQGASETQYF.

V usage is TRBV3-1 (or the pseudogene TRBV3-2) and J usage is TRBJ2-2; 8 nucleotides line up with TRBD1. CDR1 LGHDT and CDR2 YNNKEL come from the germline V gene (reference sequence). The CDR3 has 16 amino acids. J was trimmed by 6 bases and V by 3 bases; bases with no gene match: 9. DNA of the CDR3: TGTGCCAGCAGCCATGGGGACAGGACTTTTGCCGGGGAGCTGTTTTTT. Encoded protein: CASSHGDRTFAGELFF.

The chain joins TRBV9 to TRBJ1-4; possible D gene TRBD1, 5 bases. This CDR3 contains 14 residues. Trimming pared 3 bases from V and 6 bases from J, leaving 12 bases between. CDR1 and CDR2 (germline): SGDLS, YYNGEE. CDR3 bases: TGTGCCAGCAGCGCCGGGACTTCCCATGAAAAACTGTTTTTT. It specifies CASSAGTSHEKLFF.

The J gene is TRBJ2-2, the V gene TRBV7-8; 8 bases match TRBD1. The germline CDR1 and CDR2 sequences are SGHVS and FQNEAQ. This CDR3 is built from 16 residues. Trimming took 5 bases from V and 7 from J; bases not matched to a gene: 12. DNA of the CDR3: TGTGCCAGCAGCCCAGCGACAGGGGAACGGGGCGGGGAGCTGTTTTTT. This sequence encodes CASSPATGERGGELFF. Full variable domain (missing parts from reference TRBV7-8 and TRBJ2-2): GAGVSQSPRYKVAKRGQDVALRCDPISGHVSLFWYQQALGQGPEFLTYFQNEAQLDKSGLPSDRFFAERPEGSVSTLKIQRTQQEDSAVYLCASSPATGERGGELFFGEGSRLTVL.

This clone was recorded only once. The V gene is TRBV19, the J gene TRBJ2-7, with D possibly being TRBD1 (6 bases). The CDR3 has 14 amino acids. V lost 3 bases and J lost 0, with 9 bases in between. Germline CDR1 reads LNHDA; CDR2 reads SQIVND (reference sequence). The CDR3 region is CASSMNRASYEQYF. Here the CDR3 DNA reads TGTGCCAGTAGTATGAACAGGGCCTCCTACGAGCAGTACTTC.

The J gene is TRBJ2-1, the V gene TRBV2; 8 nucleotides agree with TRBD2. V was clipped by 8 bases and J by 2 bases; unmatched bases: 11. The CDR3 loop spans 16 amino acids. Looked up from germline, CDR1 is SNHLY and CDR2 is FYNNEI. CDR3 sequence: CASCSAGGPTYNEQFF. CDR3 nucleotide sequence: TGTGCCAGCTGTTCGGCGGGAGGTCCCACCTACAATGAGCAGTTCTTC.

The chain combines TRBV28 with TRBJ1-2; perhaps TRBD1 as D (6 bases). The CDR3 is made up of 16 amino acids. Trimming removed 7 bases at V and 4 bases at J, with 22 bases between. Germline V CDR1 and CDR2: MDHEN, SYDVKM. The CDR3 sequence is CASTTVRGGRTYGYTF. CDR3 nucleotides: TGTGCCAGCACCACCGTGAGGGGGGGCCGGACCTATGGCTACACCTTC.

V and J are TRBV29-1 and TRBJ2-5; 7 nucleotides match TRBD2. Germline CDR1 and CDR2: SQVTM and ANQGSEA. V lost 2 bases, J lost 7 bases, and 4 bases stayed unmatched. This CDR3 has 12 residues. CDR3 DNA: TGCAGCGTTGAATGGGAGGGAGGGACCCAGTACTTC. Its translation: CSVEWEGGTQYF.

CDR3 DNA sequence: TGTGCCAGTAGTATAGTAAGTCAGGTTAGCAATCAGCCCCAGCATTTT. It codes for CASSIVSQVSNQPQHF. This chain uses TRBV19 with TRBJ1-5; D unresolved. The CDR3 spans 16 residues. V shed 1 base and J shed 0 bases, with 10 bases lying between them. Germline lookup yields CDR1 LNHDA and CDR2 SQIVND (reference sequence).

The chain recombines TRBV11-2 with TRBJ1-5; D not resolved. The V end lost 0 bases, the J end lost 7 bases, and 16 bases lay between the germline ends. The CDR3 extends over 16 amino acids. The V gene's germline CDR1 is SGHAT and CDR2 FQNNGV. CDR3 protein: CASSLDGGAGGQPQHF. The CDR3 DNA sequence: TGTGCCAGCAGCTTAGACGGAGGAGCCGGTGGACAGCCCCAGCATTTT.

This clone has only a few counts. V is TRBV6-5 and J is TRBJ2-7; 7 bases fit TRBD1. This CDR3 contains 14 residues. Germline V gives CDR1 MNHEY, CDR2 SVGAGI. V was clipped by 7 bases and J by 4 bases; unmatched bases: 10. The CDR3 nucleotides read TGTGCCAGCACTCCCCTGGACAGGATGTACGAGCAGTACTTC. This translates into CASTPLDRMYEQYF.

The chain links TRBV12-3 or TRBV12-4 to TRBJ1-5, with D possibly TRBD1 on 5 matching bases. This CDR3 is built from 13 residues. Trimming stripped 3 bases from V and 8 bases from J, with 11 bases between. DNA for the CDR3: TGTGCCAGCAGTTTGTTGGGGCTAAAGCCCCAGCATTTT. Protein sequence: CASSLLGLKPQHF.

This chain joins TRBV7-9 and TRBJ2-5; 9 nucleotides align to TRBD1. There are 15 residues in the CDR3. With V trimmed by 5 bases and J by 5 bases, 9 bases remained unmatched. CDR1 is SEHNR and CDR2 is FQNEAQ in the germline V gene (reference sequence). CDR3 loop: CASSNPTGGYETQYF. CDR3 nucleotides: TGTGCCAGCAGCAACCCAACAGGGGGCTACGAGACCCAGTACTTC. Combining the CDR3 with reference TRBV7-9 and TRBJ2-5 gives the whole variable domain DTGVSQNPRHKITKRGQNVTFRCDPISEHNRLYWYRQTLGQGPEFLTYFQNEAQLEKSRLLSDRFSAERPKGSFSTLEIQRTEQGDSAMYLCASSNPTGGYETQYFGPGTRLLVL.

The chain has TRBV3-1 (or the pseudogene TRBV3-2) and TRBJ1-1; unclear D gene. The ends were cut back, 1 base at V and 4 bases at J, with 16 bases in the middle. The germline CDR1 and CDR2 sequences are LGHDT and YNNKEL (reference sequence). The CDR3 is 16 residues long. This CDR3 is CASSQVGVVTGTEAFF. CDR3 nucleotides: TGTGCCAGCAGCCAAGTGGGCGTGGTAACTGGCACTGAAGCTTTCTTT.

This clone was seen more than once but under ten times. This chain uses TRBV5-1 with TRBJ1-4, with a tentative D call TRBD1 (5 bases). The V gene lost 0 bases and the J gene lost 3 bases, with 9 bases spanning the gap. Germline V gene sequence: CDR1 SGHRS, CDR2 YFSETQ. The CDR3 is 15 amino acids. This CDR3 is CASSLVAGANEKLFF. The CDR3 nucleotides are TGCGCCAGCAGCTTGGTGGCGGGGGCTAATGAAAAACTGTTTTTT. The full variable domain, with the rest looked up from reference TRBV5-1 and TRBJ1-4, is KAGVTQTPRYLIKTRGQQVTLSCSPISGHRSVSWYQQTPGQGLQFLFEYFSETQRNKGNFPGRFSGRQFSNSRSEMNVSTLELGDSALYLCASSLVAGANEKLFFGSGTQLSVL.

The genes are TRBV7-6 and TRBJ1-1; TRBD1 matches 7 bases. The V and J ends lost 2 bases and 4 bases, in that order; junction bases with no gene match: 10. This CDR3 has 16 amino acids. CDR1 and CDR2 from the germline V gene are SGHVS and FNYEAQ. The CDR3 DNA reads TGTGCCAGCAGCTTAAGGGCAGCCCCAGGGGGCACTGAAGCTTTCTTT. Its protein is CASSLRAAPGGTEAFF. The variable domain in full, with the rest retrieved from reference TRBV7-6 and TRBJ1-1, is GAGVSQSPRYKVTKRGQDVALRCDPISGHVSLYWYRQALGQGPEFLTYFNYEAQQDKSGLPNDRFSAERPEGSISTLTIQRTEQRDSAMYRCASSLRAAPGGTEAFFGQGTRLTVV.